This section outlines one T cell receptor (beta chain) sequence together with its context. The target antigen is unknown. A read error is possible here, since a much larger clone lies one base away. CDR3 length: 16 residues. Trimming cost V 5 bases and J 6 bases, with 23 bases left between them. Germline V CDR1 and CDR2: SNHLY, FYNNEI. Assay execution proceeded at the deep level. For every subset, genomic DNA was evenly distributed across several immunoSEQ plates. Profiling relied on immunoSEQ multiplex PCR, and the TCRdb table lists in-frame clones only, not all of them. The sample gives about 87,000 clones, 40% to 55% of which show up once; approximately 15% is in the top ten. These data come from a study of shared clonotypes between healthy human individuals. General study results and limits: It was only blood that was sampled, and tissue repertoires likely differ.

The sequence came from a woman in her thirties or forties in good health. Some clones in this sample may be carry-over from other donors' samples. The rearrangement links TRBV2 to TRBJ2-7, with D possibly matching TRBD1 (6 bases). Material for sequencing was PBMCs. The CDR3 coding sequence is TGTGCCAGCAGTCTCTACAGGGCGGCCCAGGGTACCGAGCAGTACTTC. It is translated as CASSLYRAAQGTEQYF.